This TCR beta chain comes out of a study of CD8 T cells in ankylosing spondylitis. General study points: Past studies reported some motif variants in reactive arthritis synovial fluid and blood. Clones linked to the disease showed a CD8+ phenotype. They occurred at relatively low frequencies in peripheral blood.

Libraries for TCR beta were made by quantitative 5'-RACE with molecular barcodes. One entry per CDR3 protein results from TCRdb running MiXCR on the 5' RACE reads. The sample yields about 340,000 distinct CDR3 sequences, about 15% seen once. The CDR3 has 15 amino acids. Germline assignment: CDR1 SGDLS and CDR2 YYNGEE. V lost 4 bases and J 3 bases, leaving 17 bases between the germline ends. Remarks on this clonotype: Its antigen is still unknown.

The TCR originated in a male donor with ankylosing spondylitis or in good health (not recorded which). Sequencing was done on a sample of blood, either unsorted or a sorted T cell fraction (not recorded which). The chain recombines TRBV9 with TRBJ2-7; D possibly corresponds to TRBD1 (6 bases). For the CDR3, the DNA is TGTGCCAGCAGCCTAGGGGGAGTGGGGGTCTACGAGCAGTACTTC. This encodes CASSLGGVGVYEQYF.